The entry that follows covers one TCR beta chain sequence. What it binds is unknown. The PCR ran on 60 Vbeta and 13 Jbeta primers. TCRdb's table, derived via immunoSEQ multiplex PCR, lists solely in-frame clones and lacks some. This table has 99,000 or so clones, over 80% appearing once. This sample was included in a study of cytomegalovirus exposure and HLA in healthy donors. General study results and limits: Relative to equally common others, HLA-associated TCR beta chains showed greater clonal expansion in a later analysis.

Between the trimmed V and J ends, which lost 2 bases and 2 bases, there was a span of 6 bases. From germline, CDR1 is MDHEN and CDR2 SYDVKM. The CDR3 runs to 13 residues. The chain employs TRBV28 and TRBJ1-2; D gene uncertain. The sample comprised PBMCs. The TCR originated in a man aged 25 to 45 in good health and CMV-seropositive. The CDR3, as DNA: TGTGCCAGCAGTTTAATGCAGAACTATGGCTACACCTTC. This encodes CASSLMQNYGYTF.